Below, 5 T cell receptor beta chains from the same sample are listed, as sequenced in a study of blood T cell repertoires in COVID-19. The method was immunoSEQ multiplex PCR; TCRdb's version includes in-frame clones alone and lacks a portion of them. The table includes almost 200,000 clones, 86% detected once. Sequencing was carried out using peripheral blood. The source is a woman in her 70s with acute or convalescent COVID-19.

The rearrangement joins TRBV11-2 to TRBJ2-1; TRBD2 matches at 8 bases. Trimming at V came to 1 base and at J to 6 bases, leaving 11 bases not matched to a gene. The germline CDR1 and CDR2 sequences are SGHAT and FQNNGV. The CDR3 loop spans 17 amino acids. The CDR3 sequence: CASSLGTSGAWTNEQFF. The CDR3 DNA is TGTGCCAGCAGCTTAGGAACTAGCGGTGCCTGGACCAATGAGCAGTTCTTC.

J is TRBJ1-6 and V is TRBV11-2, with 10 bases aligning to TRBD1. The length of the CDR3 is 14 residues. V gave up 5 bases and J gave up 9 bases; unmatched junction bases: 4. The germline V gene has CDR1 SGHAT and CDR2 FQNNGV. The CDR3 coding sequence is TGTGCCAGCAGCCGACAGGGGGCGCGTTCACCCCTCCACTTT. Translating gives CASSRQGARSPLHF.

The chain joins TRBV19 to TRBJ1-5; TRBD1 matches at 7 bases. Trimming at V came to 6 bases and at J to 7 bases, leaving 6 bases not matched to a gene. The CDR3 extends over 13 amino acids. Per the germline V gene, CDR1 is LNHDA and CDR2 is SQIVND (reference sequence). CDR3 loop: CASSHTGDQPQHF. The CDR3 nucleotides read TGTGCCAGTAGCCATACAGGGGACCAGCCCCAGCATTTT.

This clone has only one observation. The chain links TRBV9 to TRBJ2-3, with a weak D call TRBD2 (5 bases). Germline V gene sequence: CDR1 SGDLS, CDR2 YYNGEE. This CDR3 region has 15 residues. The V gene lost 4 bases and the J gene lost 1 base, with 13 bases spanning the gap. The CDR3: CASSNRREGTDTQYF. CDR3 in DNA: TGTGCCAGCAGCAATCGTCGGGAAGGCACAGATACGCAGTATTTT.

The chain is built from TRBV5-4 and TRBJ2-5; possible D gene TRBD2, 5 bases. This CDR3 is 14 amino acids long. The germline V gene has CDR1 SGHNT and CDR2 YYREEE (reference sequence). V gave up 3 bases and J gave up 2 bases, with 11 bases separating them. This CDR3 reads CASSSRLLQETQYF. Written as DNA, the CDR3 is TGTGCCAGCAGCTCGAGACTACTACAAGAGACCCAGTACTTC.